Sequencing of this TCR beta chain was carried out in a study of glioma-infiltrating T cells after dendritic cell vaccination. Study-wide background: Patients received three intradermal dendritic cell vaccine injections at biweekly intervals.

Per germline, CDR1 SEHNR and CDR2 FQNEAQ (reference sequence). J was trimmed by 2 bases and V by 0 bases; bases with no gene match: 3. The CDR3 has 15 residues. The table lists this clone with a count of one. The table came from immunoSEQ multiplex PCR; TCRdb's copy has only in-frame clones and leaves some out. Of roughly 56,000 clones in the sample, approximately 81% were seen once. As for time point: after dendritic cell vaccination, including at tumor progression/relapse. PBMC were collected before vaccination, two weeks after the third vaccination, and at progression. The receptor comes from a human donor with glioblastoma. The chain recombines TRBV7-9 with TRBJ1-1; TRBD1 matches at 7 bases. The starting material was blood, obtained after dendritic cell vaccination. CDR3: CASSLAQGDNTEAFF. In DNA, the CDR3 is TGTGCCAGCAGCTTAGCGCAGGGGGATAACACTGAAGCTTTCTTT. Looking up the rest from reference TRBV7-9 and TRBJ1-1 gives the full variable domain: DTGVSQNPRHKITKRGQNVTFRCDPISEHNRLYWYRQTLGQGPEFLTYFQNEAQLEKSRLLSDRFSAERPKGSFSTLEIQRTEQGDSAMYLCASSLAQGDNTEAFFGQGTRLTVV.